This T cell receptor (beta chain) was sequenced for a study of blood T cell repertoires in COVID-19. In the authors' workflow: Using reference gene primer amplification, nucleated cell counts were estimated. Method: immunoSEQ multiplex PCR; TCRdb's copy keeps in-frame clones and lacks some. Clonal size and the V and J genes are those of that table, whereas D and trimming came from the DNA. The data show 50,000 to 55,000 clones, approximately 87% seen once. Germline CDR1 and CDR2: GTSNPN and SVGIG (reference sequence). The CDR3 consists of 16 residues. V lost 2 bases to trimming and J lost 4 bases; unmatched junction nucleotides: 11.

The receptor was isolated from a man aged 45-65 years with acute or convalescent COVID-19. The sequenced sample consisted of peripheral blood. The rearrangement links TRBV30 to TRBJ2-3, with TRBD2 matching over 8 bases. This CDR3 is CAWSYTGGARADTQYF. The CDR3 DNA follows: TGTGCCTGGAGTTATACCGGGGGGGCTAGGGCAGATACGCAGTATTTT.